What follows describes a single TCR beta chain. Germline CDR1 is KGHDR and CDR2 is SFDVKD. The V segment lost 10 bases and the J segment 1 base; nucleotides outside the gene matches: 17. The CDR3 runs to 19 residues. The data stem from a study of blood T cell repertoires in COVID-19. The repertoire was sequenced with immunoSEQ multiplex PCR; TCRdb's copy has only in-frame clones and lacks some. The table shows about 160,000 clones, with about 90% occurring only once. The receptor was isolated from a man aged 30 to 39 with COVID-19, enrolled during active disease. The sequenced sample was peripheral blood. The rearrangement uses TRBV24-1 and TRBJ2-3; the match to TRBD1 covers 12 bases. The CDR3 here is CATGIAPGQGAGGTDTQYF. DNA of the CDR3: TGTGCCACTGGGATTGCCCCGGGACAGGGGGCTGGAGGCACAGATACGCAGTATTTT.